This TCR beta chain was found in a study of T cell clonality in common variable immunodeficiency. Study results and caveats: Common variable immunodeficiency TCR beta sequences reportedly had fewer deletions and N-nucleotide insertions. The cause of increased CVID clonality remains unclear without subpopulation sequencing.

This clone was detected many times. Its target is not known. At one end, the junction sequence differs from germline, possibly due to a read error. The read terminates 3 residues ahead of where the CDR3 ends, so the germline J gene completes it. Patients had low serum IgG, IgA and/or IgM and specific antibody deficiency. CVID subjects were around 15 female and 29 male, aged roughly 8 to 64. Libraries were prepared by immunoSEQ multiplex PCR; TCRdb keeps only in-frame clonotypes and omits some of them. The sample is made up of about 34,000 clones, none counted only once. The CDR3 has 15 residues. Looked up from germline, CDR1 is SGHVS and CDR2 is FNYEAQ.

The chain recombines TRBV7-6 with TRBJ2-3, with 9 bases identical to TRBD2. The specimen was peripheral blood mononuclear cells. The TCR originated in a human donor with common variable immunodeficiency. CDR3 DNA, as far as it was read: TGTGCCAGCGGCTTCGTAGCGGGAGACGGCGATACG. It encodes CASGFVAGDGDT. The full CDR3 protein reads CASGFVAGDGDTQYF.